These 24 T cell receptor beta chains were sequenced from one sample in a study of T cell repertoires in cytomegalovirus infection (dated by TCRdb to between 2019 and 2020). The treatment or condition label here, explained by the study, means: in vitro stimulation with specific CMV peptide epitopes to enrich CMV-specific T cells. No antigen is known for these receptors. For sequencing, an Illumina HiSeq 1500 was employed. Clones were called with MiXCR by TCRdb after fastp trimmed the public reads at Q25, and only in-frame beta chains were retained. All rows with the same CDR3 protein become a single entry with the most common DNA and genes. A total of approximately 280,000 distinct CDR3 sequences appear in this sample, 20% to 25% of them only once. The top ten constitute under 25% of the sample. This specimen was cultured PBMCs, taken from culture after CMV antigen stimulation. These receptors came from a human donor in good health (CMV status not recorded). Some clones in this sample may be carry-over from other donors' samples.

V and J are TRBV15 and TRBJ2-1, with 7 bases identical to TRBD2. The V and J ends lost 3 bases and 6 bases, in that order; junction bases with no gene match: 11. The CDR3 extends over 16 amino acids. From germline, CDR1 is LNHNV and CDR2 YYDKDF (reference sequence). DNA of the CDR3: TGTGCCACCAGCAGCCTCGCCAGCGGGGCGCCCAATGAGCAGTTCTTC. It codes for CATSSLASGAPNEQFF.

The genes are TRBV7-3 and TRBJ2-1; a possible D gene is TRBD2 (6 bases). Per germline, CDR1 SGHTA and CDR2 FQGTGA. The CDR3 extends over 13 amino acids. V lost 5 bases to trimming and J lost 4 bases, with 9 bases between them. The CDR3 here is CASSLTRYNEQFF. CDR3 coding DNA: TGTGCCAGCAGCCTGACTAGATACAATGAGCAGTTCTTC. Full variable domain (remainder filled in from reference TRBV7-3 and TRBJ2-1): GAGVSQTPSNKVTEKGKYVELRCDPISGHTALYWYRQSLGQGPEFLIYFQGTGAADDSGLPNDRFFAVRPEGSVSTLKIQRTERGDSAVYLCASSLTRYNEQFFGPGTRLTVL.

V is TRBV6-2 or TRBV6-3 and J is TRBJ2-2; 8 bases align to TRBD2. The junction had 6 bases not matched to a gene; V was cut back by 5 bases and J by 7 bases. CDR3 length: 14 amino acids. Germline CDR1 MNHEY, CDR2 SVGEGT. The CDR3 bases are TGTGCCAGCAGTCTGGGACTAGGCGGCGGGGAGCTGTTTTTT. It codes for CASSLGLGGGELFF.

This clonotype was found once. A much larger clone is a single base away; this may be a read error. The CDR3 DNA reads TGTGTCAGCATCCAGGACGGCGGAACCTACAATGAGCAGTTCTTC. Its translation: CVSIQDGGTYNEQFF. The chain combines TRBV6-2 or TRBV6-3 with TRBJ2-1; D is unresolved. This CDR3 has 15 amino acids. CDR1 MNHEY and CDR2 SVGEGT come from the germline V gene.

This chain joins TRBV7-6 and TRBJ1-2, with D maybe TRBD1 (5 bases). The CDR3 runs 13 residues. The germline V gene has CDR1 SGHVS and CDR2 FNYEAQ. V was trimmed by 8 bases and J by 4 bases, leaving 14 bases between them. In nucleotides, the CDR3 is TGTGCCAGCGTTCAGGGCTCGGGCTATGGCTACACCTTC. Encoded protein: CASVQGSGYGYTF.

This clonotype was found a few times. The CDR3 region is CASSYTERQFF. The CDR3 nucleotides read TGTGCCAGCAGTTATACCGAAAGGCAGTTCTTC. The V gene is TRBV6-2 or TRBV6-3, the J gene TRBJ2-1; D not resolved. Germline CDR1 is MNHEY and CDR2 is SVGEGT. V lost 3 bases, J lost 12 bases, and 9 bases lay in between. The CDR3 sequence is 11 residues long.

Details on this clonotype: This is likely a read error, given that the CDR3 carries no conserved phenylalanine or tryptophan at its end. V usage is TRBV7-8 and J usage is TRBJ1-5; D is unresolved. The CDR3 extends over 17 amino acids. Germline assignment: CDR1 SGHVS and CDR2 FQNEAQ. V was pared by 5 bases and J by 0 bases, with 17 bases between. In nucleotides, the CDR3 is TGTGCCAGCAGCCTCGCGGAGAGAAGGATTAGCAATCAGCCCCAGCATTCT. This encodes CASSLAERRISNQPQHS.

This clonotype came up a few times. This chain joins TRBV7-9 and TRBJ1-6; D might be TRBD1 (5 bases). CDR1 is SEHNR and CDR2 is FQNEAQ in the germline V gene (reference sequence). The CDR3 length is 15 residues. The germline V and J ends were trimmed by 3 bases and 7 bases, with 13 bases remaining between them. CDR3 amino acids: CASSFRDPRNSPLHF. DNA for the CDR3: TGTGCCAGCAGCTTCCGGGACCCAAGAAATTCACCCCTCCACTTT.

The chain recombines TRBV24-1 with TRBJ2-7; D gene uncertain. From germline, CDR1 is KGHDR and CDR2 SFDVKD. The CDR3 loop spans 14 amino acids. V was pared by 2 bases and J by 2 bases, with 9 bases between. CDR3 region: CATSDSGNTYEQYF. CDR3 coding DNA: TGTGCCACCAGTGATTCGGGCAATACCTACGAGCAGTACTTC.

This clonotype was seen only a few times. V usage is TRBV28 and J usage is TRBJ1-5, with D uncertain. The V end was cut by 2 bases, the J end by 5 bases, with 7 bases between. This CDR3 is 13 amino acids long. CDR1 and CDR2 (germline): MDHEN, SYDVKM. The CDR3 is CASSLQVDQPQHF. DNA of the CDR3: TGTGCCAGCAGTTTACAGGTCGATCAGCCCCAGCATTTT.

This clonotype came up a few times. The chain employs TRBV4-2 and TRBJ2-2; D ambiguous. CDR3 length: 16 amino acids. V was shortened by 2 bases and J by 2 bases, with 12 bases between the two germline ends. The germline V gene encodes CDR1 LGHNA and CDR2 YNFKEQ. CDR3 amino acids: CASSQNSQRNTGELFF. As DNA, the CDR3 is TGTGCCAGCAGCCAAAACAGCCAGAGAAACACCGGGGAGCTGTTTTTT.

The chain combines TRBV6-2 or TRBV6-3 with TRBJ1-1; D is ambiguous. In germline, CDR1 is MNHEY, CDR2 SVGEGT. This CDR3 spans 15 amino acids. The V end was cut by 2 bases, the J end by 3 bases, with 13 bases between. The CDR3 spells CASSYSVPRDTEAFF. For the CDR3, the DNA is TGTGCCAGCAGTTACAGCGTTCCGAGGGACACTGAAGCTTTCTTT.

The J gene is TRBJ1-1, the V gene TRBV6-2 or TRBV6-3, with D possibly being TRBD1 (5 bases). Germline-derived CDR1 and CDR2 are MNHEY and SVGEGT. This CDR3 region has 18 residues. Between the trimmed V and J ends, which lost 0 bases and 1 base, there was a span of 18 bases. The chain's CDR3 is CASSYSRRGRMRNTEAFF. DNA for the CDR3: TGTGCCAGCAGTTACTCGCGGAGGGGACGAATGAGGAACACTGAAGCTTTCTTT.

In DNA form, the CDR3 reads TGTGCCAGCGGGCTAGGGGTCAATGAGCAGTTCTTC. This encodes CASGLGVNEQFF. This chain joins TRBV6-2 or TRBV6-3 and TRBJ2-1; perhaps TRBD1 as D (5 bases). This CDR3 spans 12 amino acids. Trimming removed 8 bases from V and 6 bases from J, with 11 bases in between. CDR1 and CDR2 from the germline V gene are MNHEY and SVGEGT.

The rearrangement uses TRBV12-3 or TRBV12-4 and TRBJ2-7; 8 bases line up with TRBD1. Losses at the gene ends were 6 bases for V and 5 bases for J; bases not matched to a gene: 9. CDR3 length equals 14 residues. The CDR3 DNA reads as TGTGCCAGCAGCCAGGGGGCTTTGGTGGACGAGCAGTACGTC. It specifies CASSQGALVDEQYV.

In its sample, this clonotype was seen a few times. The V call is TRBV7-9, the J call TRBJ2-1; the D is unclear. The ends were cut back, 4 bases at V and 7 bases at J, with 26 bases in the middle. CDR3 length equals 18 residues. Germline CDR1 reads SEHNR; CDR2 reads FQNEAQ (reference sequence). CDR3 protein: CASSSGGGSEAGLNEQFF. CDR3 DNA sequence: TGTGCCAGCAGCTCTGGTGGTGGTTCAGAGGCCGGATTAAATGAGCAGTTCTTC.

This clonotype was seen a handful of times. The chain employs TRBV5-4 and TRBJ2-3; 9 nucleotides line up with TRBD2. CDR1 is SGHNT, CDR2 YYREEE, per germline (reference sequence). The V and J ends lost 3 bases and 0 bases, in that order; junction bases with no gene match: 5. The length of the CDR3 is 16 residues. The CDR3 is CASSYQRGASTDTQYF. The CDR3 DNA reads TGTGCCAGCAGCTACCAGCGGGGGGCTAGCACAGATACGCAGTATTTT.

The rearrangement joins TRBV27 to TRBJ1-6; no clear D gene. V was clipped by 5 bases and J by 0 bases, with 20 bases between them. This CDR3 comprises 19 residues. Germline V gene data show CDR1 as MNHEY and CDR2 as SMNVEV (reference sequence). The CDR3: CASSPPRHDLSSYNSPLHF. Written as DNA, the CDR3 is TGTGCCAGCAGTCCACCCCGACACGACTTAAGCTCCTATAATTCACCCCTCCACTTT.

V and J are TRBV4-1 and TRBJ2-2; TRBD1 matches at 8 bases. Germline trimming cut 1 base from V and 3 bases from J; bases unmatched to any gene: 4. This CDR3 is built from 16 residues. Germline V lookup: CDR1 MGHRA, CDR2 YSYEKL. The CDR3: CASSQATGEYTGELFF. CDR3 coding DNA: TGCGCCAGCAGCCAAGCGACAGGGGAATACACCGGGGAGCTGTTTTTT.

This clonotype has more than one count but fewer than ten. The rearrangement links TRBV6-5 to TRBJ2-7; 9 positions agree with TRBD2. J gave up 7 bases and V 0 bases, and 4 bases lay outside the gene matches. The CDR3 length is 14 residues. CDR1 is MNHEY and CDR2 is SVGAGI in the germline V gene. The CDR3 region is CASSYSSGSGEQYV. Written as DNA, the CDR3 is TGTGCCAGCAGTTACTCTAGCGGGAGCGGTGAGCAGTACGTC.

In DNA form, the CDR3 reads TGCAGTGCTATTGTAGCGGGACGACCCTACAATGAGCAGTTCTTC. It specifies CSAIVAGRPYNEQFF. The gene calls are TRBV20-1 and TRBJ2-1; 8 nucleotides match TRBD2. CDR3 length: 15 residues. The V gene end was trimmed by 4 bases and the J gene end by 2 bases; junction bases not matched to a gene: 7. Germline V gene sequence: CDR1 DFQATT, CDR2 SNEGSKA (reference sequence).

This chain uses TRBV5-4 with TRBJ2-7; D is ambiguous. The germline V gene has CDR1 SGHNT and CDR2 YYREEE (reference sequence). The CDR3 length is 14 residues. The V gene lost 0 bases and the J gene lost 5 bases, with 12 bases spanning the gap. CDR3: CASSLASGWHEQYF. CDR3 nucleotides: TGTGCCAGCAGCTTGGCGTCAGGTTGGCACGAGCAGTACTTC.

This clonotype occurred many times. V is TRBV7-8 and J is TRBJ1-1; D perhaps matches TRBD1 (6 bases). This CDR3 comprises 12 residues. V was clipped by 5 bases and J by 3 bases, with 7 bases between them. Per the germline V gene, CDR1 is SGHVS and CDR2 is FQNEAQ. CDR3 in amino acids: CASSPGDTEAFF. The CDR3 coding sequence is TGTGCCAGCAGCCCAGGGGACACTGAAGCTTTCTTT.

The table lists this clonotype with a count of one. This chain connects TRBV6-1 to TRBJ2-2; 9 positions match TRBD2. V was clipped by 6 bases and J by 6 bases; unmatched bases: 8. CDR1 and CDR2 from the germline V gene are MNHNS and SASEGT. The CDR3 runs 15 residues. The CDR3 coding sequence is TGTGCCAGCAGAGCCGGGACTAGCTATCCCGGGGAGCTGTTTTTT. Amino acids: CASRAGTSYPGELFF.